This TCR beta chain was retrieved from a study of cytomegalovirus exposure and HLA in healthy donors. V lost 4 bases and J 3 bases, leaving 10 bases between the germline ends. The CDR3 loop spans 14 amino acids. Per the germline V gene, CDR1 is SGHTA and CDR2 is FQGNSA. Both 60 Vbeta primers and 13 Jbeta primers went into the PCR. Profiled with immunoSEQ multiplex PCR; TCRdb holds only in-frame clones, not every one. The profile shows approximately 150,000 clones, over 75% of them singletons. The clonotype was recovered from a woman aged 35 to 49 in good health and CMV-seronegative. The sequenced sample consisted of PBMCs. The chain combines TRBV7-2 with TRBJ2-1, with TRBD1 as a possible D gene (6 bases). The CDR3 region is CASSSDSFYNEQFF. The DNA for the CDR3 is TGTGCCAGCAGCTCGGACAGTTTCTACAATGAGCAGTTCTTC.